The clone carrying this T cell receptor (beta chain) was counted a few times. The antigen is unknown. The CDR3 runs to 15 residues. Trimming removed 7 bases from V and 5 bases from J; junction bases left unmatched: 4. Germline CDR1 and CDR2: SGDLS and YYNGEE. TCR beta cDNA libraries had unique molecular identifiers. Each CDR3 protein gets one entry after TCRdb re-called the PCR reads with MiXCR. The sample lists 600,000 to 750,000 distinct CDR3 sequences; approximately 59% were seen once. The source of the sample is a study of post-analysis software for immune sequencing data. Whole-study context: Included among the disease courses, which were recorded for the cohort, were relapsing-remitting, secondary progressive and progressive-relapsing multiple sclerosis. General study points: There was significantly lower normalized Chao1 diversity in multiple sclerosis patients than in controls. Relative to controls, patients had a few TRBV segments at higher frequency, with TRBV5-6, TRBV5-1 and TRBV20-1 among these.

The source is a girl aged 2 to 10 with multiple sclerosis. Sequencing was done on a sample of blood. The chain has TRBV9 and TRBJ2-1, with 15 bases aligning to TRBD2. CDR3: CASAGLAGGNNEQFF. The CDR3 bases are TGTGCCAGCGCTGGACTAGCGGGAGGGAACAATGAGCAGTTCTTC.